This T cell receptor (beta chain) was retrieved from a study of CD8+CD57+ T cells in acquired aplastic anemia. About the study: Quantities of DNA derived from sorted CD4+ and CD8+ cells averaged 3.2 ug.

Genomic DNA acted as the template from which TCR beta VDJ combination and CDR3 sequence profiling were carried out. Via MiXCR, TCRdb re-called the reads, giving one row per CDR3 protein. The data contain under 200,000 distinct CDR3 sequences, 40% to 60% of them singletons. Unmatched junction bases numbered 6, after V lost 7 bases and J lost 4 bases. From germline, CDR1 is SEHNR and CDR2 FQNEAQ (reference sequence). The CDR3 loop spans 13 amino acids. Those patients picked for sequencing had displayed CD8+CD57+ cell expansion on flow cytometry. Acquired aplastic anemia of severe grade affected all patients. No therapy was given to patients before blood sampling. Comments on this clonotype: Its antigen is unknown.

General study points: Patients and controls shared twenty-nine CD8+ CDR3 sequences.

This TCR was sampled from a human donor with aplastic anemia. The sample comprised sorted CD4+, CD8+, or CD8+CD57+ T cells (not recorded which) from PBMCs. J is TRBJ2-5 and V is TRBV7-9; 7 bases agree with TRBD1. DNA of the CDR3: TGTGCCAGCATCTCATACAGGGGAGAGACCCAGTACTTC. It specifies CASISYRGETQYF. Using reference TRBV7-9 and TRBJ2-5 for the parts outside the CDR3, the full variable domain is DTGVSQNPRHKITKRGQNVTFRCDPISEHNRLYWYRQTLGQGPEFLTYFQNEAQLEKSRLLSDRFSAERPKGSFSTLEIQRTEQGDSAMYLCASISYRGETQYFGPGTRLLVL.